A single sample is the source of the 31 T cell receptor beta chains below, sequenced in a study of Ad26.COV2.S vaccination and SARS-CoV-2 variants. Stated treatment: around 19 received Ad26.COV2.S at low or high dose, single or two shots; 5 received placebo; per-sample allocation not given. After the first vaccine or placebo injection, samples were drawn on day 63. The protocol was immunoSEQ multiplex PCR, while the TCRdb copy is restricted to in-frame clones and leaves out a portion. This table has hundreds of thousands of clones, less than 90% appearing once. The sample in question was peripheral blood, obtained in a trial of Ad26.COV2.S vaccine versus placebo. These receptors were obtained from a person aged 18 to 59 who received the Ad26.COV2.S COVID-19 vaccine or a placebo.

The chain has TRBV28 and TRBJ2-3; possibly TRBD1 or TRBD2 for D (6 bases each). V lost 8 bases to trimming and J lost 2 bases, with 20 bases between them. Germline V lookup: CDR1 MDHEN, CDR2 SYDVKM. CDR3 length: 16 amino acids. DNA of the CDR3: TGTGCCAGCCGGTCGGGGGCGACCGGACTCACAGATACGCAGTATTTT. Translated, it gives CASRSGATGLTDTQYF.

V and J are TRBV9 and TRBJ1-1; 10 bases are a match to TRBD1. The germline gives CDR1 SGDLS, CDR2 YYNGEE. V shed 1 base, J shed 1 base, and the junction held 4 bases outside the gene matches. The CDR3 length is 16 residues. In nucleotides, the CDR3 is TGTGCCAGCAGCGTACTTGGACAGGGGGGGAACACTGAAGCTTTCTTT. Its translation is CASSVLGQGGNTEAFF.

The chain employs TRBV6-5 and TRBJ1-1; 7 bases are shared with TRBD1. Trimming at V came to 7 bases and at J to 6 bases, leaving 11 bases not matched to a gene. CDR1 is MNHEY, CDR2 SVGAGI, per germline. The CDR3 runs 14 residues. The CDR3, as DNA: TGTGCCAGCATCTTCCAAGGGGGCTCGGCTGAAGCTTTCTTT. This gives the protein CASIFQGGSAEAFF.

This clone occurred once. The CDR3 DNA reads TGTGCCAGCATCCTTATGGTTGCTGGGGTCTACGAGCAGTACTTC. Amino acid sequence: CASILMVAGVYEQYF. This chain uses TRBV6-5 with TRBJ2-7; no clear D gene. Trimming cost V 7 bases and J 3 bases, with 19 bases left between them. This CDR3 is built from 15 residues. Germline loops: CDR1 MNHEY, CDR2 SVGAGI.

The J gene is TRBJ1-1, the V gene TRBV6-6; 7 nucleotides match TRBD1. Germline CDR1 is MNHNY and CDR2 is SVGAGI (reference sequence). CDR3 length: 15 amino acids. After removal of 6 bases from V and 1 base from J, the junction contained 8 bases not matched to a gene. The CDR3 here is CASSPRDRQNTEAFF. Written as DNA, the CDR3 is TGTGCCAGCAGCCCCCGGGACAGACAGAACACTGAAGCTTTCTTT.

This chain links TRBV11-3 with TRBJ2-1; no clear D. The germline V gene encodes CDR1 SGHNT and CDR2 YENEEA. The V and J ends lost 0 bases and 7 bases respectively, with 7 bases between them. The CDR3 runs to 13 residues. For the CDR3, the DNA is TGTGCCAGCAGCTTAGATATAGGGAATGAGCAGTTCTTC. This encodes CASSLDIGNEQFF.

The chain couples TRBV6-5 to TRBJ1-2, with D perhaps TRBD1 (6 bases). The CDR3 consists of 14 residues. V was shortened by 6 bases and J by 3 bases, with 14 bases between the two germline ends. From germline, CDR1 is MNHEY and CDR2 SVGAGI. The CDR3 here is CASSSGTLDYGYTF. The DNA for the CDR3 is TGTGCCAGCAGCTCCGGGACACTAGACTATGGCTACACCTTC.

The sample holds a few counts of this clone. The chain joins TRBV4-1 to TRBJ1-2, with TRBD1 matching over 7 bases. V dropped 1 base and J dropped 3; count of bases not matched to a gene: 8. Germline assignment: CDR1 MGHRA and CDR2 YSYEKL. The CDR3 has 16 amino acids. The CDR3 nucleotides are TGCGCCAGCAGCCAAGGCTCTGGCAGGGGGGACTATGGCTACACCTTC. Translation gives CASSQGSGRGDYGYTF.

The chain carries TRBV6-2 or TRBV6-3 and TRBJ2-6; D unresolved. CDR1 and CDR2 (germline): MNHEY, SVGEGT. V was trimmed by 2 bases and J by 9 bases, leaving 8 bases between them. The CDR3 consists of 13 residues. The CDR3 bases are TGTGCCAGCAGTTACCTCCAGAACAACGTCCTGACTTTC. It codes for CASSYLQNNVLTF.

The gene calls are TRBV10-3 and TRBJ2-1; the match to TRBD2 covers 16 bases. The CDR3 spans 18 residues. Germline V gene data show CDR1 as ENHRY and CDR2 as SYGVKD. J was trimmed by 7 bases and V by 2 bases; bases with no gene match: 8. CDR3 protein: CAISEPGTSGRASNEQFF. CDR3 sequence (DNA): TGTGCCATCAGTGAGCCCGGGACTAGCGGGAGGGCTAGTAATGAGCAGTTCTTC.

The CDR3 DNA reads as TGTGCCAGCAGCGACCCGGGACAGGCTAACTATGGCTACACCTTC. This codes for CASSDPGQANYGYTF. The chain carries TRBV7-6 and TRBJ1-2; 8 nucleotides agree with TRBD1. Germline V gene lookup returns CDR1 SGHVS and CDR2 FNYEAQ. This CDR3 has 15 amino acids. The V and J ends lost 5 bases and 0 bases, in that order; junction bases with no gene match: 5.

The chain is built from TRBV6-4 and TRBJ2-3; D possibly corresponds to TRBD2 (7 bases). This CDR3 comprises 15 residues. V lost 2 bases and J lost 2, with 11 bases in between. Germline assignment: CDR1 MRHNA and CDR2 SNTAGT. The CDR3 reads CASSDRGGPTDTQYF. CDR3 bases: TGTGCCAGCAGTGACAGGGGGGGCCCCACAGATACGCAGTATTTT.

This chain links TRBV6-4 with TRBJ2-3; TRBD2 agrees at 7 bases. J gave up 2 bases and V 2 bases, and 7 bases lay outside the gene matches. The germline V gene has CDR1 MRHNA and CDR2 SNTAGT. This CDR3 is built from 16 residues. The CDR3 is CASSDTLAASTDTQYF. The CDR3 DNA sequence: TGTGCCAGCAGTGACACCCTAGCGGCTTCCACAGATACGCAGTATTTT.

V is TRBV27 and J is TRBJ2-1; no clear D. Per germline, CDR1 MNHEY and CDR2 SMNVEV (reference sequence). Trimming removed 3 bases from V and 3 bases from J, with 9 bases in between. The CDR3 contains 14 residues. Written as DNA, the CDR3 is TGTGCCAGCAGTTTCGACCTCGGCTACAATGAGCAGTTCTTC. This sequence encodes CASSFDLGYNEQFF.

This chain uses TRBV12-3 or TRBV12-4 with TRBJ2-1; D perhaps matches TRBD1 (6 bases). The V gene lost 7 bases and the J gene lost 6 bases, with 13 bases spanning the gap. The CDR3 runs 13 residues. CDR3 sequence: CASNRVFINEQFF. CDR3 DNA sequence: TGTGCCAGCAACAGGGTTTTCATCAATGAGCAGTTCTTC.

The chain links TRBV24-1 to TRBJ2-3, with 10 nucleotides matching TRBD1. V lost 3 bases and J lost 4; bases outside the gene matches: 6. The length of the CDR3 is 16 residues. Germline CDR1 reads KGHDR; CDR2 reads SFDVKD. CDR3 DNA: TGTGCCACCAGTGATCCGGGACAGGGGAGGGCAGATACGCAGTATTTT. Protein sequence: CATSDPGQGRADTQYF.

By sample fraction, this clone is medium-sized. The CDR3 region is CASSPSEPNQPQHF. The CDR3 DNA is TGTGCCAGCAGTCCCTCGGAGCCCAATCAGCCCCAGCATTTT. This rearrangement joins TRBV6-2 or TRBV6-3 to TRBJ1-5; no reliable D call. Trimming took 5 bases from V and 3 from J, leaving 11 bases between them. Germline V CDR1 and CDR2: MNHEY, SVGEGT. The CDR3 is 14 residues long.

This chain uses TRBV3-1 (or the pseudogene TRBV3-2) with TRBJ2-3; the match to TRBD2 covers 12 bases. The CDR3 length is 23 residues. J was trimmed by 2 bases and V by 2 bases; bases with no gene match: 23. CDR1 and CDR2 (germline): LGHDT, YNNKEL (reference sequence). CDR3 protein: CASSQPPIILAGGPQVATDTQYF. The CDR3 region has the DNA TGTGCCAGCAGCCAACCTCCAATCATACTAGCGGGGGGCCCCCAAGTCGCCACAGATACGCAGTATTTT.

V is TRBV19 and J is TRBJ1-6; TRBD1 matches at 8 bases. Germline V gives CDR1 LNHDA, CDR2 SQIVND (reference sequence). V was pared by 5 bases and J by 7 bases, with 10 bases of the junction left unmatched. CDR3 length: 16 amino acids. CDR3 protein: CASSATPRTGNSPLHF. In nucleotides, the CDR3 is TGTGCCAGTAGTGCAACCCCCAGGACAGGGAATTCACCCCTCCACTTT.

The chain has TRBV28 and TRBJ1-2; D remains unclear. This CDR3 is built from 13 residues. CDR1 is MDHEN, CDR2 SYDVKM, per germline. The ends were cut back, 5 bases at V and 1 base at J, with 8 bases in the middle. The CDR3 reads CASSPVDNYGYTF. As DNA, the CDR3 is TGTGCCAGCAGTCCAGTGGATAACTATGGCTACACCTTC.

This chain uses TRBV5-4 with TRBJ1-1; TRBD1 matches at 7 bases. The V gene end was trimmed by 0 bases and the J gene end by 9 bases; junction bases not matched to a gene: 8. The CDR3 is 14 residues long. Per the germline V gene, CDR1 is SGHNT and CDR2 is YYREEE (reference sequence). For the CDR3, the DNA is TGTGCCAGCAGCTTGGCAGGGGACAGACTCAAAGCTTTCTTT. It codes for CASSLAGDRLKAFF.

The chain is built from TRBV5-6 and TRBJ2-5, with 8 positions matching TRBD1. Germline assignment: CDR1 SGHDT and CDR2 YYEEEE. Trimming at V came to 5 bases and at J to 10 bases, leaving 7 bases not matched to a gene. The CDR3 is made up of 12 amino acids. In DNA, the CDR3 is TGTGCCAGCAGTTGGGACAGGCGAGACCAGTACTTC. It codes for CASSWDRRDQYF.

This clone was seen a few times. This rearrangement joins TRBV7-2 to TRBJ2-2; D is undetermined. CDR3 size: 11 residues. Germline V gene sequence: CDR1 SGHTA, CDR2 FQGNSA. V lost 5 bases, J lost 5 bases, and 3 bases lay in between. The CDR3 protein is CASSPTGELFF. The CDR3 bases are TGTGCCAGCAGCCCGACCGGGGAGCTGTTTTTT.

The CDR3: CASSLQGARTGELFF. The CDR3 DNA follows: TGTGCCAGCAGTCTACAGGGGGCCCGGACCGGGGAGCTGTTTTTT. The rearrangement links TRBV27 to TRBJ2-2; TRBD1 matches 9 bases. The V segment lost 5 bases and the J segment 5 bases; nucleotides outside the gene matches: 6. The germline V gene encodes CDR1 MNHEY and CDR2 SMNVEV (reference sequence). The CDR3 loop spans 15 amino acids.

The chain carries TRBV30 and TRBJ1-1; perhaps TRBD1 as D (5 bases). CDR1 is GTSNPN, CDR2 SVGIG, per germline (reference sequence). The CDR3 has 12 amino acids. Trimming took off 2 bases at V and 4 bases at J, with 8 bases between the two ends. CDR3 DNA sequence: TGTGCCTGGAGTACGGGGGTCACTGAAGCTTTCTTT. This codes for CAWSTGVTEAFF. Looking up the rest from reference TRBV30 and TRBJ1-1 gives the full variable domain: SQTIHQWPATLVQPVGSPLSLECTVEGTSNPNLYWYRQAAGRGLQLLFYSVGIGQISSEVPQNLSASRPQDRQFILSSKKLLLSDSGFYLCAWSTGVTEAFFGQGTRLTVV.

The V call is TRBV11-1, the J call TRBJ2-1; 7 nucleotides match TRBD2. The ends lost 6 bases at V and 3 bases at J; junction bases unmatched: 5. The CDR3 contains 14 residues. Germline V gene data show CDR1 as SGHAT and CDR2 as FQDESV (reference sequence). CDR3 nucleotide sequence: TGTGCCAGCAGAGGGCGGGGGAGCTACAATGAGCAGTTCTTC. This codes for CASRGRGSYNEQFF.

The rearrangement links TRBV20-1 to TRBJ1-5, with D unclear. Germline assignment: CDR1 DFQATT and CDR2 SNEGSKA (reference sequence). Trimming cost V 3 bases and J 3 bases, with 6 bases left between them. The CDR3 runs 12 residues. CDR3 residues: CSASRDNQPQHF. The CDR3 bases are TGCAGTGCTAGTAGGGACAATCAGCCCCAGCATTTT.

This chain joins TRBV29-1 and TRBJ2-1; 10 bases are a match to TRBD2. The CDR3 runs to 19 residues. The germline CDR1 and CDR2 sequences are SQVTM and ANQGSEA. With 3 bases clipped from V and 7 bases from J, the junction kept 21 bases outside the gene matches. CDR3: CSVDKGIKASGGPRNEQFF. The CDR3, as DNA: TGCAGCGTTGATAAAGGAATCAAGGCTAGCGGGGGCCCAAGGAATGAGCAGTTCTTC.

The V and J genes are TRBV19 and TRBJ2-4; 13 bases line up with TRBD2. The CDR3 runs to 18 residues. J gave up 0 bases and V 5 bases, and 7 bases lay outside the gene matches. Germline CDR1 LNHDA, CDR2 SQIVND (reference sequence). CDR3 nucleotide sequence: TGTGCCAGTAGTTTTCGACTAGCGGGGGGCCAAGCCAAAAACATTCAGTACTTC. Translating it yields CASSFRLAGGQAKNIQYF.

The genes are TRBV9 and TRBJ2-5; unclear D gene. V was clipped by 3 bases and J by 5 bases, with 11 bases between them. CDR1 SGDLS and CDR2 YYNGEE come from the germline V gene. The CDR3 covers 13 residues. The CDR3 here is CASSDTGKETQYF. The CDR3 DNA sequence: TGTGCCAGCAGCGATACTGGGAAGGAGACCCAGTACTTC.

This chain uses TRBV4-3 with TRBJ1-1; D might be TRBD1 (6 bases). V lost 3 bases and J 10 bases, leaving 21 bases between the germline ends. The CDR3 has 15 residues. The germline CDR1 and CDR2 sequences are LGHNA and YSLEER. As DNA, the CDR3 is TGCGCCAGCAGCCAGGATATAACAGGGTCGGTGAGAGCTTTCTTT. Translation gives CASSQDITGSVRAFF.